One and the same sample provided the 28 T cell receptor beta chains below, sequenced in a study of blood T cell repertoires in COVID-19. The repertoire was sequenced with immunoSEQ multiplex PCR; TCRdb's copy has only in-frame clones and lacks some. The sample includes tens of thousands of clones, approximately 80% of them seen just once. What was sequenced was peripheral blood. The receptor set was obtained from a man between 60 and 75 years old with acute or convalescent COVID-19.

This chain uses TRBV5-4 with TRBJ2-7; D is possibly TRBD2 (6 bases). This CDR3 comprises 13 residues. Germline V gives CDR1 SGHNT, CDR2 YYREEE (reference sequence). V lost 0 bases, J lost 7 bases, and 11 bases lay in between. The CDR3 here is CASSLGGSGEQYF. In DNA form, the CDR3 reads TGTGCCAGCAGCTTGGGGGGTAGCGGTGAGCAGTACTTC.

CDR3 protein: CASSSQTSAQETQYF. The CDR3 nucleotides read TGTGCCAGTAGTTCCCAGACTAGCGCTCAAGAGACCCAGTACTTC. The V call is TRBV19, the J call TRBJ2-5; the match to TRBD2 covers 8 bases. V lost 5 bases and J lost 2; bases outside the gene matches: 7. This CDR3 region has 15 residues. CDR1 LNHDA and CDR2 SQIVND come from the germline V gene (reference sequence).

This sequence joins TRBV19 and TRBJ1-5, with TRBD1 identical over 12 bases. The germline V gene encodes CDR1 LNHDA and CDR2 SQIVND (reference sequence). The CDR3 consists of 17 residues. J lost 7 bases, V lost 6 bases, and 13 bases had no gene match. The CDR3 bases are TGTGCCAGTAGCCTCGAGGGGGGACAGGGGGCCCGGCAGCCCCAGCATTTT. It yields the protein CASSLEGGQGARQPQHF.

The rearrangement links TRBV6-6 to TRBJ1-1; D call uncertain. V was cut by 5 bases and J by 4 bases, with 14 bases left in between. The CDR3 has 14 amino acids. The germline CDR1 and CDR2 sequences are MNHNY and SVGAGI (reference sequence). The chain's CDR3 is CASSMQTRGTEAFF. CDR3 bases: TGTGCCAGCAGTATGCAGACCAGAGGCACTGAAGCTTTCTTT.

The V gene is TRBV2, the J gene TRBJ1-6, with D unresolved. Trimming stripped 3 bases from V and 7 bases from J, with 10 bases between. Germline values: CDR1 SNHLY, CDR2 FYNNEI. This CDR3 has 14 amino acids. CDR3 loop: CASSEGRKNSPLHF. CDR3 sequence (DNA): TGTGCCAGCAGTGAGGGCAGGAAGAATTCACCCCTCCACTTT.

This chain connects TRBV7-2 to TRBJ2-5, with D possibly TRBD2 on 6 matching bases. The CDR3 covers 16 residues. V lost 1 base to trimming and J lost 2 bases, with 14 bases between them. The germline V gene has CDR1 SGHTA and CDR2 FQGNSA. The CDR3 sequence: CASSLVTGVLQETQYF. The CDR3 DNA reads TGTGCCAGCAGCTTAGTTACGGGGGTGTTACAAGAGACCCAGTACTTC. The complete variable domain, with remaining parts taken from reference TRBV7-2 and TRBJ2-5, reads GAGVSQSPSNKVTEKGKDVELRCDPISGHTALYWYRQSLGQGLEFLIYFQGNSAPDKSGLPSDRFSAERTGGSVSTLTIQRTQQEDSAVYLCASSLVTGVLQETQYFGPGTRLLVL.

This chain links TRBV12-3 or TRBV12-4 with TRBJ1-3; D remains ambiguous. V lost 7 bases to trimming and J lost 4 bases, with 5 bases between them. The CDR3 runs 11 residues. This chain's CDR3 is CASTSGNTIYF. DNA of the CDR3: TGTGCCAGCACCTCGGGAAACACCATATATTTT.

The rearrangement links TRBV12-3 or TRBV12-4 to TRBJ1-3, with D unresolved. The CDR3 consists of 13 residues. Trimming removed 3 bases from V and 4 bases from J, with 7 bases in between. CDR3 sequence reads: CASSFMRGNTIYF. CDR3 in DNA: TGTGCCAGCAGTTTTATGAGGGGAAACACCATATATTTT.

The count of this clone is one. The chain uses TRBV28 and TRBJ1-3, with 8 bases matching TRBD1. CDR1 is MDHEN and CDR2 is SYDVKM in the germline V gene. This CDR3 region has 15 residues. The J segment lost 0 bases and the V segment lost 11 bases, leaving 9 bases of the junction unmatched. The CDR3 nucleotides read TGTGCCGCGGTAACAGGGGGAAGCTCTGGAAACACCATATATTTT. Translated, it gives CAAVTGGSSGNTIYF.

The genes are TRBV10-3 and TRBJ2-7; TRBD1 matches 10 bases. V was pared by 4 bases and J by 4 bases, with 4 bases of the junction left unmatched. The CDR3 covers 14 residues. The germline V gene encodes CDR1 ENHRY and CDR2 SYGVKD. CDR3 protein: CAISVGTGEYEQYF. The CDR3 DNA reads as TGTGCCATCAGTGTCGGGACAGGGGAATACGAGCAGTACTTC.

This clone was recorded once. The chain is built from TRBV5-1 and TRBJ1-1; 9 nucleotides agree with TRBD1. Germline V CDR1 and CDR2: SGHRS, YFSETQ. With V trimmed by 4 bases and J by 4 bases, 8 bases remained unmatched. The CDR3 contains 15 residues. The CDR3 loop is CASSTSDRGFTEAFF. CDR3 DNA: TGCGCCAGCAGCACGTCTGACAGGGGGTTCACTGAAGCTTTCTTT.

CDR3 protein: CASSLDRTRGQHF. The DNA for the CDR3 is TGTGCCAGCAGCCTTGACAGGACGAGAGGCCAGCATTTT. V and J are TRBV7-9 and TRBJ1-5; D is perhaps TRBD1 (6 bases). Germline V CDR1 and CDR2: SEHNR, FQNEAQ (reference sequence). CDR3 size: 13 residues. V lost 5 bases, J lost 12 bases, and 17 bases lay in between.

The chain recombines TRBV27 with TRBJ1-2, with 9 bases lining up with TRBD1. V was pared by 7 bases and J by 5 bases, with 5 bases of the junction left unmatched. CDR1 MNHEY and CDR2 SMNVEV come from the germline V gene (reference sequence). The CDR3 consists of 13 residues. The DNA for the CDR3 is TGTGCCAGCAAAAGGACAGGGGATTATGGCTACACCTTC. Translated: CASKRTGDYGYTF.

The chain carries TRBV9 and TRBJ1-3; D call uncertain. Germline assignment: CDR1 SGDLS and CDR2 YYNGEE. This CDR3 has 15 amino acids. Trimming removed 6 bases from V and 4 bases from J, with 17 bases in between. As DNA, the CDR3 is TGTGCCAGCACCCCAGTCGGGGAGGGAGGAAACACCATATATTTT. Its protein product is CASTPVGEGGNTIYF. The full variable domain, its missing parts supplied by reference TRBV9 and TRBJ1-3, is DSGVTQTPKHLITATGQRVTLRCSPRSGDLSVYWYQQSLDQGLQFLIQYYNGEERAKGNILERFSAQQFPDLHSELNLSSLELGDSALYFCASTPVGEGGNTIYFGEGSWLTVV.

The V gene is TRBV30, the J gene TRBJ2-7; TRBD1 agrees at 11 bases. CDR3 length equals 15 residues. Germline CDR1 GTSNPN, CDR2 SVGIG (reference sequence). J gave up 7 bases and V 2 bases, and 10 bases lay outside the gene matches. The CDR3 loop reads CAWSPRTGGPREQYF. The CDR3 DNA sequence: TGTGCCTGGAGTCCCCGGACAGGGGGCCCGCGAGAGCAGTACTTC.

There are a few counts of this clone. This chain connects TRBV5-6 to TRBJ1-2; D is uncertain. The V end lost 2 bases, the J end lost 8 bases, and 10 bases lay between the germline ends. This CDR3 contains 12 residues. The germline V gene has CDR1 SGHDT and CDR2 YYEEEE. The CDR3 DNA is TGTGCCAGCAGCTTATTTTCATCCGGCTACACCTTC. It is translated as CASSLFSSGYTF.

This clone was recorded once. This chain links TRBV5-4 with TRBJ2-4; the match to TRBD1 covers 8 bases. The CDR3 sequence is 13 residues long. J gave up 7 bases and V 1 base, and 1 base lay outside the gene matches. Germline V CDR1 and CDR2: SGHNT, YYREEE (reference sequence). CDR3 sequence: CASSLQGANIQYF. The CDR3 DNA follows: TGTGCCAGCAGCTTGCAGGGGGCGAACATTCAGTACTTC.

This chain joins TRBV19 and TRBJ1-2; 7 nucleotides match TRBD1. CDR3 length: 13 residues. Germline values: CDR1 LNHDA, CDR2 SQIVND (reference sequence). J gave up 3 bases and V 7 bases, and 5 bases lay outside the gene matches. The CDR3 here is CASKGTEYYGYTF. CDR3 bases: TGTGCCAGTAAAGGGACAGAATACTATGGCTACACCTTC.

The V gene is TRBV3-1 (or the pseudogene TRBV3-2), the J gene TRBJ2-7, with D tentatively TRBD1 (6 bases). Trimming left V 0 bases short and J 2 bases short, with 14 bases between. The CDR3 is 16 amino acids. Per the germline V gene, CDR1 is LGHDT and CDR2 is YNNKEL (reference sequence). CDR3 sequence reads: CASSQEKRAGAYEQYF. Here the CDR3 DNA reads TGTGCCAGCAGCCAAGAGAAAAGGGCAGGGGCCTACGAGCAGTACTTC.

The rearrangement joins TRBV5-1 to TRBJ2-3; D might be TRBD1 (6 bases). Per germline, CDR1 SGHRS and CDR2 YFSETQ. V was shortened by 0 bases and J by 4 bases, with 12 bases between the two germline ends. This CDR3 has 15 amino acids. CDR3 sequence reads: CASSLVGGMADTQYF. CDR3 sequence (DNA): TGCGCCAGCAGCTTGGTTGGGGGCATGGCAGATACGCAGTATTTT.

This clone is large by share. The V gene is TRBV6-5, the J gene TRBJ2-2; D may be TRBD2 (5 bases). Germline V gene sequence: CDR1 MNHEY, CDR2 SVGAGI. The CDR3 is 15 residues long. With 6 bases removed from V and 6 bases from J, the gap between germline ends came to 17 bases. CDR3 loop: CASSRGTGVPGELFF. The CDR3 region has the DNA TGTGCCAGCAGCCGGGGAACTGGGGTTCCCGGGGAGCTGTTTTTT.

The V call is TRBV24-1, the J call TRBJ2-1; 8 bases match TRBD2. V shed 4 bases and J 6 bases; nucleotides not matched to a gene: 4. Germline CDR1 is KGHDR and CDR2 is SFDVKD. The CDR3 is 14 residues long. The CDR3 sequence is CATSDRTSSNEQFF. Written as DNA, the CDR3 is TGTGCCACCAGTGACCGGACTAGCAGCAATGAGCAGTTCTTC.

This chain links TRBV30 with TRBJ1-2; a possible D gene is TRBD1 (5 bases). V lost 7 bases, J lost 0 bases, and 15 bases lay in between. This CDR3 contains 14 residues. The germline gives CDR1 GTSNPN, CDR2 SVGIG (reference sequence). The CDR3: CASPHGGSNYGYTF. The CDR3 DNA is TGTGCCTCCCCGCACGGGGGATCTAACTATGGCTACACCTTC.

This chain connects TRBV7-9 to TRBJ1-5; 7 bases fit TRBD1. Germline CDR1 reads SEHNR; CDR2 reads FQNEAQ (reference sequence). V was clipped by 1 base and J by 6 bases; unmatched bases: 6. The CDR3 is 15 residues long. CDR3 DNA: TGTGCCAGCAGCTTAGAGGGGGCGGTGAGTCAGCCCCAGCATTTT. This gives the protein CASSLEGAVSQPQHF.

This rearrangement joins TRBV11-2 to TRBJ1-2; 7 bases align to TRBD1. V trimming: 5 bases; J trimming: 6 bases; junction bases outside the gene matches: 6. The germline gives CDR1 SGHAT, CDR2 FQNNGV. The CDR3 has 13 amino acids. The CDR3 DNA follows: TGTGCCAGCAGCCCCTCGACAGGGAATGGCTACACCTTC. Amino acids: CASSPSTGNGYTF. Together with reference TRBV11-2 and TRBJ1-2, the CDR3 gives the full variable domain: EAGVAQSPRYKIIEKRQSVAFWCNPISGHATLYWYQQILGQGPKLLIQFQNNGVVDDSQLPKDRFSAERLKGVDSTLKIQPAKLEDSAVYLCASSPSTGNGYTFGSGTRLTVV.

The chain joins TRBV9 to TRBJ1-2, with no clear D. The CDR3 runs 14 residues. The V end was cut by 7 bases, the J end by 7 bases, with 20 bases between. Germline CDR1 reads SGDLS; CDR2 reads YYNGEE. The CDR3 spells CASRLMPKYGGYTF. DNA for the CDR3: TGTGCCAGCCGACTAATGCCCAAATACGGTGGCTACACCTTC. Combining the CDR3 with reference TRBV9 and TRBJ1-2 gives the whole variable domain DSGVTQTPKHLITATGQRVTLRCSPRSGDLSVYWYQQSLDQGLQFLIQYYNGEERAKGNILERFSAQQFPDLHSELNLSSLELGDSALYFCASRLMPKYGGYTFGSGTRLTVV.

The chain employs TRBV2 and TRBJ2-3; 7 positions agree with TRBD2. CDR1 is SNHLY and CDR2 is FYNNEI in the germline V gene. The CDR3 length is 15 residues. Trimming removed 6 bases from V and 1 base from J; junction bases left unmatched: 7. CDR3 bases: TGTGCCAGCAGGGATACTAGCGACGGCACAGATACGCAGTATTTT. Amino acid sequence: CASRDTSDGTDTQYF.

This chain joins TRBV7-3 and TRBJ2-1; D is unclear. The CDR3 is made up of 12 amino acids. Germline V gene lookup returns CDR1 SGHTA and CDR2 FQGTGA. V was pared by 2 bases and J by 8 bases, with 7 bases between. CDR3 sequence: CASSLGPHEQFF. The CDR3 nucleotides are TGTGCCAGCAGCTTAGGCCCCCATGAGCAGTTCTTC. Using reference TRBV7-3 and TRBJ2-1 for the parts outside the CDR3, the full variable domain is GAGVSQTPSNKVTEKGKYVELRCDPISGHTALYWYRQSLGQGPEFLIYFQGTGAADDSGLPNDRFFAVRPEGSVSTLKIQRTERGDSAVYLCASSLGPHEQFFGPGTRLTVL.